These T cell receptor beta chains were read from a single sample in a study of shared clonotypes between healthy human individuals. TCRdb's table, derived via immunoSEQ multiplex PCR, lists solely in-frame clones and lacks some. The profile shows 1.5 million to 2.5 million clones, about 95% of them singletons. Material: naive CD8+ T cells sorted from blood. All receptors come from a man aged 18 to 29 in good health. Each CDR3 is given with its conserved first and last residue. The order of the fields is J gene, V gene, D gene, CDR3 DNA, CDR3 protein. A D gene is named only where the DNA matches it firmly.

J: TRBJ2-7; V: TRBV4-3; D: TRBD2; DNA: TGCGCCAGCAGCCAAGAGAGGACTAGCGGGGTCTACGAGCAGTACTTC; CDR3: CASSQERTSGVYEQYF
J: TRBJ1-6; V: TRBV5-6; D: -; DNA: TGTGCCAGCAGCTTGGGGGCAGGCGGGGGCCAGAGATCCCTCCACTTT; CDR3: CASSLGAGGGQRSLHF
J: TRBJ2-5; V: TRBV29-1; D: -; DNA: TGCAGCGTTGAGTTGGGCGGGGATGAGCAGTACTTC; CDR3: CSVELGGDEQYF
J: TRBJ1-2; V: TRBV5-6; D: TRBD1; DNA: TGTGCCAGCAGCCCGACAGGGGGAGAGGATCTCGATGGCTACACCTTC; CDR3: CASSPTGGEDLDGYTF
J: TRBJ2-7; V: TRBV9; D: -; DNA: TGTGCCAGCAGCGGGGGGGATTCCTACGAGCAGTACTTC; CDR3: CASSGGDSYEQYF
J: TRBJ2-7; V: TRBV27; D: -; DNA: TGTGCCAGCAGTTTCTCATCCGGGACACTATCCTACGAGCAGTACTTC; CDR3: CASSFSSGTLSYEQYF
J: TRBJ2-1; V: TRBV27; D: TRBD1; DNA: TGTGCCAGCAGTCCCGGGGGCAGGGGGCTGGAGCAGTTCTTC; CDR3: CASSPGGRGLEQFF
J: TRBJ2-7; V: TRBV4-3; D: -; DNA: TGCGCCAGCAGCCAAGGATCCTCCGGGACCTACGAGCAGTACTTC; CDR3: CASSQGSSGTYEQYF
J: TRBJ1-1; V: TRBV11-1; D: TRBD1; DNA: TGTGCCAGCAGCTTGTTCGGCAGGGGGGCCACTGAAGCTTTCTTT; CDR3: CASSLFGRGATEAFF
J: TRBJ2-5; V: TRBV27; D: TRBD1; DNA: TGTGCCAGCAGGGTTGTGGGGACAGGGGGTCGGGAGACCCAGTACTTC; CDR3: CASRVVGTGGRETQYF